This TCR beta chain was retrieved from a study of blood T cell repertoires in COVID-19. For the study at large: The United States, Italy and Spain provided the acute and convalescent COVID-19 samples. PBMCs, B-cell-depleted T cells, or T cells were the source of the cDNA or gDNA that made up the material.

Only a few counts were recorded for this clone. The germline V gene encodes CDR1 MDHEN and CDR2 SYDVKM. V dropped 3 bases and J dropped 6 bases, with 6 bases sitting between them. This CDR3 has 11 amino acids. The table came from immunoSEQ multiplex PCR; TCRdb's copy has only in-frame clones and leaves some out. Of under 85,000 clones listed, about three quarters are singletons. The chain has TRBV28 and TRBJ2-7; D not certain. The sample comprised peripheral blood. This clonotype originated in an elderly man with acute or convalescent COVID-19. The CDR3 region is CASSFTGEQYF. The CDR3 DNA reads TGTGCCAGCAGTTTCACGGGCGAGCAGTACTTC. The full variable domain, rest sourced from reference TRBV28 and TRBJ2-7, is DVKVTQSSRYLVKRTGEKVFLECVQDMDHENMFWYRQDPGLGLRLIYFSYDVKMKEKGDIPEGYSVSREKKERFSLILESASTNQTSMYLCASSFTGEQYFGPGTRLTVT.